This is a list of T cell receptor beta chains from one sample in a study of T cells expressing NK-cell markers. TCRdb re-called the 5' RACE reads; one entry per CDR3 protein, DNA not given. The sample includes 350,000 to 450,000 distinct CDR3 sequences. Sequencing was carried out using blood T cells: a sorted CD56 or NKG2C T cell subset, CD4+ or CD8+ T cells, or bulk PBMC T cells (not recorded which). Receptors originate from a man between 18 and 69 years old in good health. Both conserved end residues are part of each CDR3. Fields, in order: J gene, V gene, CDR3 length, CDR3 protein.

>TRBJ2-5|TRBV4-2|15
CASSQDRGRVETQYF
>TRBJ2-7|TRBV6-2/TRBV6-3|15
CASSRSGGRLYEQYF
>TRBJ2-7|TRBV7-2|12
CASSRSTYEQYF
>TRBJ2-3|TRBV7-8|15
CASAADRTFADTQYF
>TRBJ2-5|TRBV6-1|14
CATGKTGRQETQYF
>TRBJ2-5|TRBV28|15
CASSFGEGVRETQYF
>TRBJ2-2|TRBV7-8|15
CASRGAFANTGELFF
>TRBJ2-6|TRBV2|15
CASSRDRTGANVLTF
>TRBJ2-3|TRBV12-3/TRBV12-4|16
CASSFSFLIGTDTQYF
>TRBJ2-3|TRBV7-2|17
CASSSYPSGGGADTQYF
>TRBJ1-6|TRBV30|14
CAWNGQGAFSPLHF
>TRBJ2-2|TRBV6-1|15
CASRANRAGTGELFF
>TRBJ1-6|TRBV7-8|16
CASSFRAGAGNSPLHF
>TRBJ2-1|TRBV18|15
CASSQDGLGNNEQFF
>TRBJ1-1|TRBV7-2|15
CASSFFLGENTEAFF
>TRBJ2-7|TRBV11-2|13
CASSLDRFREQYF
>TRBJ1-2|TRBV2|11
CASDRDYGYTF
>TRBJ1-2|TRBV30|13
CAWSVLGSSGYTF
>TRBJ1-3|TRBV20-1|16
CSARDLAEPERNTIYF
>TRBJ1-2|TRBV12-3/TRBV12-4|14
CASSLLRGYDGYTF
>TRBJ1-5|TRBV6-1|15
CATRTTFSSNQPQHF
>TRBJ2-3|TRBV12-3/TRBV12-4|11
CASSLRAQPYF
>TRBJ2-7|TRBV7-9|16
CASSLAGTGGLYEQYF
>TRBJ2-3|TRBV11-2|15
CASSPSGGGKDTQYF
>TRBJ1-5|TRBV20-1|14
CSASFRTGNQPQHF
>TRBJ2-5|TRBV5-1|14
CASTNSGLKETQYF
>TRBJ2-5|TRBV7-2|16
CASSLGSRGGQETQYF
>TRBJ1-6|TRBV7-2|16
CASSLRGGTYNSPLHF
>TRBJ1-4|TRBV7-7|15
CASSEAWGPGEKLLF
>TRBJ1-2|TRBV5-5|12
CASSHADYGYTF
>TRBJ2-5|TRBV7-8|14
CASSTGQNGETQYF
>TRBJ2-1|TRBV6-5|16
CASSYSKGARTNEQFF
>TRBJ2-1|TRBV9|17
CASSPTVGSPGGNEQFF
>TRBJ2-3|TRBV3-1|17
CASSNRRGEQGTDTQYF
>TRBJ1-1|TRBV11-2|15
CASSTGGRMNTEAFF
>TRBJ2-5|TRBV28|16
CASSLRGGTSGETQYF
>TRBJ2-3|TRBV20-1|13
CSVEQGPTDTQYF
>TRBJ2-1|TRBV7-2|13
CASSQAFFHEQFF
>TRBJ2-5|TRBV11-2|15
CASSSVTSGQETQYF
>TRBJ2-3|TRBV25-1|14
CASSGSRGRDTQYF
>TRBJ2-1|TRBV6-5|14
CASSYSSGINEQFF
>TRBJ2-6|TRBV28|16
CASRVTGSSGANVLTF
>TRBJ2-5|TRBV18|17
CASSQTRGRGDQETQYF
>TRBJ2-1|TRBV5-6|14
CASSRGTPYNEQFF
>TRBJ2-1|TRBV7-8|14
CASSLELPGNEQFF
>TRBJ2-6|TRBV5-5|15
CASSRRNSGANVLTF
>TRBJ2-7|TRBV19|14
CASSIAGLMGEQYF
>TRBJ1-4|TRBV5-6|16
CASSLAGAATNEKLFF